This T cell receptor (beta chain) emerged from a study of blood T cell repertoires in COVID-19. Study context: The cDNA or gDNA used as material had been derived from T cells, B-cell-depleted T cells, or PBMCs.

Contact with a PCR-confirmed or clinician-diagnosed COVID-19 case occurred within 2 weeks of entry. In germline, CDR1 is MGHRA, CDR2 YSYEKL. The ends were cut back, 6 bases at V and 2 bases at J, with 13 bases in the middle. This CDR3 has 14 residues. The assay was immunoSEQ multiplex PCR, and TCRdb's table has in-frame clones only and misses some. The repertoire holds 250,000 to 300,000 clones, with just under 90% as singletons. The J gene is TRBJ1-1, the V gene TRBV4-1; D not resolved. The sample taken for sequencing was PBMCs or T cells enriched from blood (not recorded which). This receptor was obtained from a woman in her forties or fifties who had been exposed to COVID-19. CDR3 nucleotides: TGCGCCAGCAGGGGAGTCCTCTATAACACTGAAGCTTTCTTT. Translating it yields CASRGVLYNTEAFF.